This entry features one T cell receptor (beta chain) sequence. As yet, its antigen is unknown. Trimming removed 3 bases from V and 4 bases from J; junction bases left unmatched: 1. The length of the CDR3 is 13 residues. Germline V gene sequence: CDR1 SGHKS, CDR2 YYEKEE (reference sequence). Naive CD8 cells, CD45RO-negative and positively selected for CCR7, excluded terminally differentiated effector memory CD45RA+ cells. The sample belongs to a study of shared clonotypes between healthy human individuals. General study points: Among a handful of donors, approximately 5% of naive CD4 clonotypes were found in common. Only blood was sampled, and tissue TCR repertoires likely differ from blood ones.

Sequencing was at deep level. A 200 ng quantity of DNA, some 30,000 T cell genomes, went into the sorted-subset replicate PCRs. The assay was immunoSEQ multiplex PCR, and TCRdb's table has in-frame clones only and misses some. The repertoire holds millions of clones, with approximately 94% as singletons. The sequenced sample was naive CD8+ T cells sorted from blood. The clonotype originates from a man aged 18-30 years in good health. The J gene is TRBJ1-1, the V gene TRBV5-5; 9 nucleotides align to TRBD1. The CDR3 nucleotides read TGTGCCAGCAGCTCACAGGGGGCCACTGAAGCTTTCTTT. It translates to CASSSQGATEAFF.